These 13 T cell receptor beta chains were sequenced from one sample in a study of T cells after yellow fever vaccination (dated by TCRdb to about 2019). Reading the label with the study, this specimen's treatment or condition is: live attenuated yellow fever vaccine strain. To prepare the library, 5' RACE was applied. The listed sequencing device is Illumina HiSeq 2500. The public reads were reanalyzed by TCRdb: fastp trimming at Q25, MiXCR alignment, in-frame beta chains only. A single entry per CDR3 protein holds the most common genes and DNA from its merged rows. The sample contains approximately 550,000 distinct CDR3 sequences, approximately 13% of them found a single time. Jointly, the top ten make up roughly an eighth of the sample. The source material was PBMCs, sampled on the day of the yellow fever booster vaccination. The receptors originated from a man aged 25-45 years who received the YFV17D yellow fever vaccine.

This clonotype was observed a handful of times. This chain connects TRBV5-6 to TRBJ2-7; D unresolved. This CDR3 comprises 13 residues. CDR1 is SGHDT and CDR2 is YYEEEE in the germline V gene. Trimming cost V 0 bases and J 4 bases, with 8 bases left between them. The CDR3 region has the DNA TGTGCCAGCAGCTTGGACACCCGGTACGAGCAGTACTTC. Amino acids: CASSLDTRYEQYF.

The table lists this clonotype with a few counts. The V call is TRBV19, the J call TRBJ2-7; D might be TRBD1 (5 bases). This CDR3 has 11 amino acids. Trimming removed 8 bases from V and 5 bases from J, with 10 bases in between. The germline gives CDR1 LNHDA, CDR2 SQIVND (reference sequence). The CDR3 is CASSGFDEQYF. CDR3 sequence (DNA): TGTGCCAGTTCAGGGTTCGACGAGCAGTACTTC.

This clonotype was counted only a few times. This rearrangement joins TRBV5-1 to TRBJ2-4; either TRBD1 or TRBD2 may supply D (5 bases each). The germline V gene encodes CDR1 SGHRS and CDR2 YFSETQ. V was cut by 9 bases and J by 15 bases, with 13 bases left in between. The CDR3 has 9 residues. CDR3 sequence (DNA): TGCGCCACCCCTGGGGGTCTGTACTTC. This codes for CATPGGLYF.

The chain links TRBV4-3 to TRBJ2-3; no clear D gene. This CDR3 is built from 13 residues. CDR1 is LGHNA, CDR2 YSLEER, per germline. Deletions cut 1 base from V and 4 bases from J, with 6 bases between. Written as DNA, the CDR3 is TGCGCCAGCAGCCAAGTAAGAGCAGATACGCAGTATTTT. This sequence encodes CASSQVRADTQYF.

This clonotype was detected many times. The chain carries TRBV9 and TRBJ2-2; no reliable D call. CDR3 length: 11 amino acids. Trimming stripped 5 bases from V and 5 bases from J, with 4 bases between. Germline CDR1 and CDR2: SGDLS and YYNGEE. The CDR3 sequence is CASSVTGELFF. The DNA of the CDR3 is TGTGCCAGCAGTGTTACCGGGGAGCTGTTTTTT.

This clonotype was found a few times. The chain is built from TRBV5-1 and TRBJ2-6; D may correspond to TRBD1 or TRBD2 (5 bases each). The CDR3 extends over 14 amino acids. Germline V CDR1 and CDR2: SGHRS, YFSETQ. Trimming removed 7 bases from V and 0 bases from J, with 8 bases in between. CDR3 sequence reads: CASGDGSGANVLTF. DNA of the CDR3: TGCGCCAGCGGGGACGGCTCTGGGGCCAACGTCCTGACTTTC.

This clonotype was counted between two and nine times. The chain uses TRBV7-2 and TRBJ1-2; no firm D call. Trimming cost V 1 base and J 7 bases, with 7 bases left between them. The CDR3 runs to 12 residues. Germline CDR1 is SGHTA and CDR2 is FQGNSA. The chain's CDR3 is CASSLEVSGYTF. CDR3 DNA: TGTGCCAGCAGCTTAGAAGTTTCTGGCTACACCTTC.

The CDR3 loop reads CASSWQGEKLFF. For the CDR3, the DNA is TGTGCCAGCAGTTGGCAGGGAGAAAAACTGTTTTTT. The J gene is TRBJ1-4, the V gene TRBV6-2 or TRBV6-3, with a tentative D call TRBD1 (5 bases). Germline CDR1 MNHEY, CDR2 SVGEGT. V gave up 4 bases and J gave up 8 bases, with 8 bases separating them. The CDR3 is made up of 12 amino acids.

This clonotype has more than one count but fewer than ten. J is TRBJ2-6 and V is TRBV14, with D perhaps matching TRBD1 or TRBD2 (5 bases each). Germline CDR1 SGHDN, CDR2 FVKESK. Trimming took 4 bases from V and 9 from J, leaving 19 bases between them. The CDR3 covers 16 residues. The CDR3 reads CASSLPSGTGRNVLTF. As DNA, the CDR3 is TGTGCCAGCAGCCTACCAAGTGGGACCGGACGCAACGTCCTGACTTTC. Supplemented by reference TRBV14 and TRBJ2-6, the full variable domain reads EAGVTQFPSHSVIEKGQTVTLRCDPISGHDNLYWYRRVMGKEIKFLLHFVKESKQDESGMPNNRFLAERTGGTYSTLKVQPAELEDSGVYFCASSLPSGTGRNVLTFGAGSRLTVL.

In its sample, this clonotype was seen a few times. The V and J genes are TRBV4-2 and TRBJ2-1, with a tentative D call TRBD1 (5 bases). This CDR3 comprises 14 residues. In germline, CDR1 is LGHNA, CDR2 YNFKEQ. Trimming pared 0 bases from V and 8 bases from J, leaving 11 bases between. CDR3 amino acids: CASSQEVGVYEQFF. CDR3 bases: TGTGCCAGCAGCCAAGAGGTAGGGGTGTATGAGCAGTTCTTC.

The chain combines TRBV5-8 with TRBJ2-2; 8 nucleotides match TRBD1. V dropped 1 base and J dropped 4; count of bases not matched to a gene: 9. The CDR3 runs 17 residues. CDR1 and CDR2 from the germline V gene are SGHTS and YDEGEE. The chain's CDR3 is CASSLRGRGHTTGELFF. DNA of the CDR3: TGTGCCAGCAGCTTGCGGGGCAGGGGGCACACCACCGGGGAGCTGTTTTTT.

The rearrangement uses TRBV20-1 and TRBJ2-1; a possible D gene is TRBD2 (5 bases). The CDR3 is 12 amino acids. The V end lost 0 bases, the J end lost 8 bases, and 8 bases lay between the germline ends. Germline CDR1 reads DFQATT; CDR2 reads SNEGSKA (reference sequence). The CDR3 here is CSAREKRDEQFF. The CDR3 DNA reads TGCAGTGCTAGAGAGAAGAGGGATGAGCAGTTCTTC.

The gene calls are TRBV20-1 and TRBJ2-3; TRBD1 matches 9 bases. The ends lost 0 bases at V and 5 bases at J; junction bases unmatched: 6. The CDR3 has 15 residues. Germline V CDR1 and CDR2: DFQATT, SNEGSKA (reference sequence). As DNA, the CDR3 is TGCAGTGCTAGAGATCCACAGGGGGCGGGAGATACGCAGTATTTT. It is translated as CSARDPQGAGDTQYF.